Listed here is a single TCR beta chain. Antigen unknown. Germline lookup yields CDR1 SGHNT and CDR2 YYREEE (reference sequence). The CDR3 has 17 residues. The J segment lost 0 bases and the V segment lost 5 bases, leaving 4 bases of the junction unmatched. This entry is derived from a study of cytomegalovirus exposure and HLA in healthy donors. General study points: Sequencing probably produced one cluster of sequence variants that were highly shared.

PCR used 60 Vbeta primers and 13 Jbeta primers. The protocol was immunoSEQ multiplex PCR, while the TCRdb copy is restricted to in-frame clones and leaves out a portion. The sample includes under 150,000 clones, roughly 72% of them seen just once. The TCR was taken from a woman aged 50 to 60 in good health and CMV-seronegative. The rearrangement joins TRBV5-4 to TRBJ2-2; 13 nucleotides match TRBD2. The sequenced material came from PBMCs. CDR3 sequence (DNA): TGTGCCAGCAGGGCCGGACTAGCGGGAGCGAACACCGGGGAGCTGTTTTTT. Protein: CASRAGLAGANTGELFF.